Given below is one T cell receptor beta chain in context. Clones were read by immunoSEQ multiplex PCR, and TCRdb kept only the in-frame ones, dropping some. The table lists 95,000 to 150,000 clones, 85% to 90% of them singletons. The data were obtained in a study of blood T cell repertoires in COVID-19. As for the study in general: From T cells, B-cell-depleted T cells, or PBMCs came the material, which was cDNA or gDNA.

The sequencing input was peripheral blood. The clonotype was recovered from a woman aged 45-65 years with active or convalescent COVID-19.

In DNA, the CDR3 is TGTGCCACCAGTGACCCCGGGATCGGGGGGGAAGAGACCCAGTACTTC. It yields the protein CATSDPGIGGEETQYF. V gene TRBV24-1 combines with J gene TRBJ2-5; 8 bases match TRBD2. V gave up 4 bases and J gave up 3 bases; unmatched junction bases: 9. Germline V lookup: CDR1 KGHDR, CDR2 SFDVKD. The CDR3 is made up of 16 amino acids.